This T cell receptor (beta chain) was captured in a study of shared clonotypes between healthy human individuals. On the study more broadly: Used for every donor were three CD4 naive, three CD4 memory, two CD8 naive and one CD8 memory plate.

V was trimmed by 0 bases and J by 7 bases, leaving 8 bases between them. Germline values: CDR1 SGHRS, CDR2 YFSETQ. The CDR3 spans 13 residues. Overall study findings and caveats: Generally, estimated richness proved larger in naive subsets than it did in memory subsets. Sampling included only blood; tissue repertoires likely differ. Approximately 5% of naive CD4 clonotypes were shared across four donors.

TCRdb's table, derived via immunoSEQ multiplex PCR, lists solely in-frame clones and lacks some. The data hold approximately 1.5 million clones, with 98% to 99% observed a single time. A word on this clone: Antigen specificity is unknown. Within the sample, other DNA sequences also encode this same CDR3.

The origin of this receptor is a man aged 25-45 years in good health. V is TRBV5-1 and J is TRBJ1-5; TRBD1 is a possible D gene (5 bases). Input material: naive CD4+ T cells sorted from blood. The subset denotes: CD45RA+ positively selected. The CDR3 loop reads CASSLASGQPQHF. The CDR3 nucleotides read TGCGCCAGCAGCTTGGCCTCAGGGCAGCCCCAGCATTTT.